These T cell receptor beta chains were read from a single sample in a study of T cells in Graves' hyperthyroidism and ophthalmopathy. Using its own MiXCR run on the multiplex PCR reads, TCRdb lists one record per CDR3 protein. The sample lists 650,000 to 700,000 distinct CDR3 sequences, roughly 17% occurring once. The sample comprised blood. All receptors come from a man aged 45 to 65 with Graves' hyperthyroidism. Both conserved end residues are part of each CDR3. Fields, in order: D gene, J gene, V gene, clone size, CDR3 DNA, CDR3 protein. A D gene is named only where the DNA matches it firmly. The listing skips clone size in some rows; elsewhere it reads once, few, many or a size class.

TRBD2	TRBJ2-7	TRBV6-5	few	TGTGCCAGCAGTTACTATTCGGGACTAGCGGGACCCTACGAGCAGTACTTC	CASSYYSGLAGPYEQYF
TRBD1	TRBJ1-5	TRBV27	few	TGTGCCAGCAGTAAACAGGGGGTAAGACAGCCCCAGCATTTT	CASSKQGVRQPQHF
.	TRBJ1-2	TRBV20-1	.	TGCAGTGCCCGACAGCCGGGGACACAAATCAACTATGGCTACACCTTC	CSARQPGTQINYGYTF
.	TRBJ2-1	TRBV6-5	.	TGTGCCAGCAGTTACTCGACGAGGGTGAGCTCCTACAATGAGCAGTTCTTC	CASSYSTRVSSYNEQFF
TRBD2	TRBJ2-2	TRBV11-2	.	TGTGCCAGCAGCTTAGGAGGGACTAGCGGGGCGAACACCGGGGAGCTGTTTTTT	CASSLGGTSGANTGELFF
.	TRBJ1-5	TRBV27	few	TGTGCCAGCAGACCCTGGGACCCCAATCAGCCCCAGCATTTT	CASRPWDPNQPQHF
.	TRBJ2-2	TRBV11-2	many	TGTGCCAGCAGCTTAGATACAAGGTCCCGCACCGGGGAGCTGTTTTTT	CASSLDTRSRTGELFF
.	TRBJ2-3	TRBV10-3	many	TGTGCCATCAGTGACTTTCCGGAAGATACGCAGTATTTT	CAISDFPEDTQYF
.	TRBJ1-2	TRBV24-1	.	TGTGCCACCAGTGACGCAGGGTTTGGCTACACCTTC	CATSDAGFGYTF
TRBD1	TRBJ1-1	TRBV18	few	TGTGCCAGCTCACAGGGACAGGCTGTCGCTGAAGCTTCCTTT	CASSQGQAVAEASF
.	TRBJ2-7	TRBV12-3/TRBV12-4	many	TGTGCCAGCAGTTTATCAGCGAACACCTACGAGCAGTACTTC	CASSLSANTYEQYF
TRBD1	TRBJ2-7	TRBV19	many	TGTGCCAGCAGTCGCCGGGACAGCTACGAGCAGTACTTC	CASSRRDSYEQYF
.	TRBJ1-2	TRBV3-1	many	TGTGCCAGCAGCGATGTAAATGGCTACACCTTC	CASSDVNGYTF
TRBD1	TRBJ1-4	TRBV2	many	TGTGCCAGCAGCTGGGACAGGGTGGAGGAAAAACTGTTTTTT	CASSWDRVEEKLFF
.	TRBJ2-3	TRBV28	many	TGTGCCAGCGGATTAGGCCCCACGCAGTATTTT	CASGLGPTQYF
.	TRBJ1-1	TRBV7-9	many	TGTGCCAGCAGCTTAGCGAGGTCTATGAACACTGAAGCTTTCTTT	CASSLARSMNTEAFF
.	TRBJ1-2	TRBV29-1	few	TGCAGCGTTATTGGCACCGATGGCTACACCTTC	CSVIGTDGYTF
TRBD2	TRBJ2-1	TRBV6-5	.	TGTGCCAGCAGTAGCTCGGGACTAGCGGGAGGGCCAGGTGAGCAGTTCTTC	CASSSSGLAGGPGEQFF
.	TRBJ2-1	TRBV4-1	.	TGCGCCAGCAGCCAAGAACATGGCGAGTACAATGAGCAGTTCTTC	CASSQEHGEYNEQFF
.	TRBJ2-1	TRBV30	.	TGTGCCTGGAGTCCCCGGGATTCCCCGTGCAATGAGCAGTTCTTC	CAWSPRDSPCNEQFF
.	TRBJ2-7	TRBV12-3/TRBV12-4	many	TGTGCCAGCAGTTTCCGGGACGGCAGCTCCTACGAGCAGTACTTC	CASSFRDGSSYEQYF
.	TRBJ1-5	TRBV30	few	TGTGCCTGGAGTGTATTCGCACCGAGCCTCAATCAGCCCCAGCATTTT	CAWSVFAPSLNQPQHF
.	TRBJ2-2	TRBV19	few	TGTGCCAGTAATCCGACAGCTAACACCGGGGAGCTGTTTTTT	CASNPTANTGELFF
.	TRBJ2-2	TRBV7-3	.	TGTGCCAGCAGCTTATTCTCACAGGGTTCGGACACCGGGGAGCTGTTTTTT	CASSLFSQGSDTGELFF
TRBD1	TRBJ1-6	TRBV7-2	many	TGTGCCAGCAGCCCGACAGGGGGCGGGTCACCCCTCCACTTT	CASSPTGGGSPLHF
.	TRBJ1-5	TRBV28	many	TGTGCCAGCAGTTTATCCTGGGATGGGAGCAATCAGCCCCAGCATTTT	CASSLSWDGSNQPQHF
TRBD1	TRBJ1-5	TRBV18	many	TGTGCCAGCTCACTTCAACAGGGGGAAAGCAATCAGCCCCAGCATTTT	CASSLQQGESNQPQHF
TRBD2	TRBJ2-3	TRBV20-1	.	TGCAGTGCTCCCCGAGCGGGAGTCCCCACAGATACGCAGTATTTT	CSAPRAGVPTDTQYF
TRBD2	TRBJ2-7	TRBV4-1	.	TGCGCCAGCAGCCAAGAGACTAGCGGGATGATGGGGCAGTACTTC	CASSQETSGMMGQYF
TRBD2	TRBJ2-1	TRBV6-1	.	TGTGCCAGCAGTGTACTTTGGGGACTAGCGGGACGGAGCTCCTACAATGAGCAGTTCTTC	CASSVLWGLAGRSSYNEQFF
TRBD1	TRBJ2-1	TRBV6-1	many	TGTGCCAGCAAAAACAGGGGTTGGAATGAGCAGTTCTTC	CASKNRGWNEQFF
.	TRBJ1-1	TRBV7-9	few	TGTGCCAGCAGCTTAGATTATGTCCCCCCACAGGGCGCGAACACTGAAGCTTTCTTT	CASSLDYVPPQGANTEAFF
TRBD1	TRBJ2-2	TRBV19	.	TGTGCCAGTAGGAAGGGACAGGCAGTCAACGCGAACACCGGGGAGCTGTTTTTT	CASRKGQAVNANTGELFF
.	TRBJ2-3	TRBV7-2	.	TGTGCCAGCAGCTTATTTTTGGGGGATACGCAGTATTTT	CASSLFLGDTQYF
.	TRBJ1-2	TRBV7-2	many	TGTGCCAGCAGCCGACCTGGCCTGGAGTGGAATGGCTACACCTTC	CASSRPGLEWNGYTF
.	TRBJ2-4	TRBV4-1	.	TGCGCCAGCAGCCAGGGGAGATCCCCAGACATTCAGTACTTC	CASSQGRSPDIQYF
TRBD2	TRBJ2-3	TRBV13	.	TGTGCCAGCAGCTTAACAGCGGGAGCGGGAGATACGCAGTATTTT	CASSLTAGAGDTQYF
.	TRBJ2-3	TRBV18	many	TGTGCCAGCTCACCCGAGGGAAATACGCAGTATTTT	CASSPEGNTQYF
.	TRBJ2-5	TRBV7-3	few	TGTGCCAGCAGCTTAACAGGCGCCGGGGCCCAGTACTTC	CASSLTGAGAQYF
.	TRBJ2-5	TRBV30	.	TGTGCCTGGAGTGTACGCGATGGGGGGACCCAGTACTTC	CAWSVRDGGTQYF
.	TRBJ1-2	TRBV6-2/TRBV6-3	.	TGTGCCAGCAGCCCGAGGACCTATGGCTACACCTTC	CASSPRTYGYTF